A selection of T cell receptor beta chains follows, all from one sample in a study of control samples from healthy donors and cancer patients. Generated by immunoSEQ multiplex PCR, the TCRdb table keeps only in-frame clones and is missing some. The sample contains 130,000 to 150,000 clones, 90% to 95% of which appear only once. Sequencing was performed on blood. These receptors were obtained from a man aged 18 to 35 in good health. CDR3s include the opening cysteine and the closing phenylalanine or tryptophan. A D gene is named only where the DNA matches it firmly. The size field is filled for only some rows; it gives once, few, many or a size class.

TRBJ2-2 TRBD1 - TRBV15 TGTGCCGCCTCCCCAATTGACAGGGGCACCGGGGAGCTGTTTTTT CAASPIDRGTGELFF
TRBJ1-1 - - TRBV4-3 TGCGCCAGCAGCCAAGAACGGCCCGGAGGTACTGAAGCTTTCTTT CASSQERPGGTEAFF
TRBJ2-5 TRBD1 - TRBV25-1 TGTGCCAGCAGTGGACAGGGAGTAGTACAAGAGACCCAGTACTTC CASSGQGVVQETQYF
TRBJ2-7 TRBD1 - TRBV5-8 TGTGCCAGCAGGGCGACAGGGGGCCCCGAGCAGTACTTC CASRATGGPEQYF
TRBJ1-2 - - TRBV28 TGTGCCAGTCTCACCCGGGGCAGGAGCTATGGCTACACCTTC CASLTRGRSYGYTF
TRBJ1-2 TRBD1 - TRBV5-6 TGTGCCAGCAGCCCTGCTGGCAGGGGGATCGATGGCTACACCTTC CASSPAGRGIDGYTF
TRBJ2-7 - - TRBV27 TGTGCCGCGTCCCCGGGCCGGAGCTCCTACGAGCAGTACTTC CAASPGRSSYEQYF
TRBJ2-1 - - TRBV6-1 TGTGCCAGCAGTGAATGGGGAGAGAGCTCCTACAATGAGCAGTTCTTC CASSEWGESSYNEQFF
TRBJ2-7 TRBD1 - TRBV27 TGTGCCAGCAGTTGGGGACAGGGGCGCGAGCAGTACTTC CASSWGQGREQYF
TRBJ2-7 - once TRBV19 TGTGCCAGTAGCGGGGGGGAACAGGGGCTTCCCTACGAGCAGTACTTC CASSGGEQGLPYEQYF
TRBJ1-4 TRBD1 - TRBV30 TGTGCCTGGAGTGTACGGGGGTCAGGGGGTGAAAAACTGTTTTTT CAWSVRGSGGEKLFF
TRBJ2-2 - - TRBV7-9 TGTGCCTTTTCCGGGTCCGGGGAGCTGTTTTTT CAFSGSGELFF
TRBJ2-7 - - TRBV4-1 TGCGCCAGCAGCCAAGTTCTGGGGAACTCCTACGAGCAGTACTTC CASSQVLGNSYEQYF
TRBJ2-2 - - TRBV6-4 TGTGCCAGCAGCTCAGCACAGGAGTCCGGGGAGCTGTTTTTT CASSSAQESGELFF
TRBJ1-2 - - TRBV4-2 TGTGCCAGCAGGGATGACTATGGCTACACCTTC CASRDDYGYTF
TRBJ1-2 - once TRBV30 TGTGCCTGGGCTCGGTACGACTATGGCTACACCTTC CAWARYDYGYTF
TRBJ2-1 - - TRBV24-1 TGTGCCACCAGCAATCGGGCGGCAGCCTACAATGAGCAGTTCTTC CATSNRAAAYNEQFF
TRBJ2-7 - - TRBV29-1 TGCAGCGTTGACATCGAGTTCGGCGAGCAGTACTTC CSVDIEFGEQYF
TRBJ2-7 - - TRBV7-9 TGTGCCAGCAGCTTATCCTCGGCGGGGGCCCGGGAGCAGTACTTC CASSLSSAGAREQYF
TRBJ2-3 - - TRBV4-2 TGTGCCAGCAGCCAAGAATTAGTCGGTCGGGGGCGGGGAGATACGCAGTATTTT CASSQELVGRGRGDTQYF
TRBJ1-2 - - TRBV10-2 TGCGCCACCTTGGAAGCGCATGGCTACACCTTC CATLEAHGYTF
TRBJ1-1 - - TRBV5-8 TGTGCCAGCAGCTTCCGAGGAACTGAAGCTTTCTTT CASSFRGTEAFF
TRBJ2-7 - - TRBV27 TGTGCCAGCAGTTTGGCCTGGACGGAAGAGCAGTACTTC CASSLAWTEEQYF
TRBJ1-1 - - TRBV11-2 TGTGCCAGCAGCCACGAAGCGGTCGGTGAAGCTTTCTTT CASSHEAVGEAFF
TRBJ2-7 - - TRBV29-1 TGCAGCGCCACACTGTCAGGTGTAGCCTACGAGCAGTACTTC CSATLSGVAYEQYF
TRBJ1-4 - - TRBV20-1 TGCAGTGCTAGTTTTGGGGGGGATGAAAAACTGTTTTTT CSASFGGDEKLFF
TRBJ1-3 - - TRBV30 TGTGCCTGGTTAGGTGGATCTGGAAACACCATATATTTT CAWLGGSGNTIYF
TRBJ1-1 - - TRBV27 TGTGCCAGCAGTCTCTATACTGGCACTGAAGCTTTCTTT CASSLYTGTEAFF
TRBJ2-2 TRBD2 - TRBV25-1 TGTGCCAGCAGTTCCGTGGGGACTAGTCGCACCGGGGAGCTGTTTTTT CASSSVGTSRTGELFF
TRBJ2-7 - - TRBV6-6 TGTGCCAGCAGTTACGATGTAAGTGACCCCAACGAGCAGTACTTC CASSYDVSDPNEQYF
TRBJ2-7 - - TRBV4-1 TGCGCCAGCAGCCATCACACGGGGAGCTCCTACGAGCAGTACTTC CASSHHTGSSYEQYF
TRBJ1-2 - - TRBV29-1 TGCAGCGTTGATACAGGTATATATGGCTACACCTTC CSVDTGIYGYTF
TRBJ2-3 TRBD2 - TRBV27 TGTGCCAGCGATATTACTAGTCGGGGGGGGAGGACAGATACGCAGTATTTT CASDITSRGGRTDTQYF
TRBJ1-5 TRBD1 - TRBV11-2 TGTGCCAGCAGCACCACCCAGGGGGCCGGGCAGCCCCAGCATTTT CASSTTQGAGQPQHF
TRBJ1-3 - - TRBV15 TGTGCCACCAGCAGAGACCCCCGGGCCGACTCTGGAAACACCATATATTTT CATSRDPRADSGNTIYF